The entry below describes one T cell receptor (beta chain). Its antigen is not identified. These data come from a study of monozygotic twins with cystic fibrosis. Study background: Library input was around 3.1 micrograms of fragmented DNA, with 15 PCR cycles.

General study results and limits: No link emerged between shared CDR3 counts and age, concordance or severity. Clonality was generally low (median about 0.0095), higher in the most severe patients. Unrelated CF individuals shared fewer identical clonotypes than monozygotic CF twins.

This CDR3 contains 13 residues. Germline-derived CDR1 and CDR2 are SGHAT and FQNNGV. V shed 3 bases and J shed 6 bases, with 12 bases lying between them. Sequencing used immunoSEQ multiplex PCR; TCRdb keeps in-frame clones, though not all of them. Of some 19,000 clones in the sample, around 97% were seen once. The sample was blood. V is TRBV11-2 and J is TRBJ2-7; a possible D gene is TRBD2 (5 bases). The source of this sequence is a woman in her 30s with cystic fibrosis. The CDR3 region is CASSFGTAGEQYF. For the CDR3, the DNA is TGTGCCAGCAGCTTTGGAACGGCGGGCGAGCAGTACTTC.